This T cell receptor (beta chain) emerged from a study of T cells in Graves' hyperthyroidism and ophthalmopathy. Graves' hyperthyroidism was deemed stable given no ophthalmopathy progression within 18 months. Amplification targeted TCR beta CDR3 regions from RNA transcripts. The study used the HTBI primer set for a first-round RT-PCR of the TCR CDR3. TCRdb re-called the multiplex PCR reads with MiXCR, one entry per CDR3 protein. The sample contains some 510,000 distinct CDR3 sequences, about 45% of which appear only once. Study-wide points: A model using 13 V-J features told ophthalmopathy apart from stable hyperthyroidism.

This clonotype was seen repeatedly, ten times or more. Its antigen is still unknown. Sequencing used peripheral blood or thyroid tissue (not recorded which). This receptor was obtained from a woman aged 18-29 years with Graves' hyperthyroidism.

The CDR3 is CASSLARDTAMGYTF. DNA of the CDR3: TGTGCCAGCAGCTTAGCACGGGACACGGCCATGGGCTACACCTTC. This chain joins TRBV7-8 and TRBJ1-2; the D gene is possibly TRBD1 (6 bases). This CDR3 comprises 15 residues. Germline CDR1 is SGHVS and CDR2 is FQNEAQ. V was shortened by 0 bases and J by 8 bases, with 16 bases between the two germline ends.